The following is a TCR beta chain sequence with its context. Its cognate antigen is unknown. This specimen belongs to a study of cytomegalovirus exposure and HLA in healthy donors. Study at large: Researchers previously reported finding roughly 120 million unique TCR beta sequences from about 200 million T cells.

Overall study results and limits: Later analysis suggested links between common viral pathogens and several top significant clusters. Researchers reported in a later analysis that a missense DCLRE1C variant was tied to TCR beta V- and J-gene trimming.

With 60 Vbeta and 13 Jbeta primers, the PCR was carried out. Method: immunoSEQ multiplex PCR; TCRdb's copy keeps in-frame clones and lacks some. The repertoire holds around 80,000 clones, more than 50% seen once, with 4% to 5.5% in the top ten. Sequenced input: PBMCs. The sequence was collected from a male donor in good health and CMV-seropositive.

CDR3 loop: CASRRFAGYTF. DNA of the CDR3: TGTGCCAGCAGGCGGTTTGCTGGCTACACCTTC. The chain recombines TRBV5-6 with TRBJ1-2; D call uncertain. Germline loops: CDR1 SGHDT, CDR2 YYEEEE. There are 11 residues in the CDR3. V lost 5 bases and J 7 bases, leaving 9 bases between the germline ends. Looking up the rest from reference TRBV5-6 and TRBJ1-2 gives the full variable domain: DAGVTQSPTHLIKTRGQQVTLRCSPKSGHDTVSWYQQALGQGPQFIFQYYEEEERQRGNFPDRFSGHQFPNYSSELNVNALLLGDSALYLCASRRFAGYTFGSGTRLTVV.